Listed below are T cell receptor beta chains from one sample, sequenced in a study of T cells after posttransplantation cyclophosphamide. The method was immunoSEQ multiplex PCR; TCRdb's version includes in-frame clones alone and lacks a portion of them. The sample gives tens of thousands of clones, around nine tenths of which show up once; 3% to 3.5% is in the top ten. The sequenced sample was PBMCs. Receptors were obtained from a woman aged 50 to 60 in good health and a related stem cell transplant donor. CDR3s include the opening cysteine and the closing phenylalanine or tryptophan. A D gene is named only where the DNA matches it firmly. The size of a clone is reported for some rows only, either as once, few or many, or as a class for expanded clones.

CDR3aa	CDR3nt	v_gene	j_gene	d_gene	abundance
CASSLESGGLAFF	TGCGCCAGCAGCTTGGAATCGGGGGGACTAGCTTTCTTT	TRBV5-1	TRBJ1-1	NA	once
CASSLDGKSSYEQYF	TGTGCCAGCAGCTTAGACGGGAAGAGCTCCTACGAGCAGTACTTC	TRBV13	TRBJ2-7	NA	NA
CARGTSGGFGTDTQYF	TGTGCCAGAGGGACTAGCGGGGGGTTTGGCACAGATACGCAGTATTTT	TRBV2	TRBJ2-3	TRBD2	once
CASSPPGQYYGYTF	TGTGCCAGCAGCCCTCCGGGACAGTACTATGGCTACACCTTC	TRBV9	TRBJ1-2	TRBD1	once
CAWTEGGYEQYF	TGTGCCTGGACAGAGGGCGGGTACGAGCAGTACTTC	TRBV30	TRBJ2-7	NA	NA
CASSVAAGGVYEQYF	TGTGCCAGCAGCGTAGCTGCAGGAGGGGTCTACGAGCAGTACTTC	TRBV9	TRBJ2-7	NA	NA
CASPGLAGVFEQFF	TGTGCCAGCCCCGGGCTAGCGGGAGTCTTTGAGCAGTTCTTC	TRBV6-9	TRBJ2-1	TRBD2	NA
CASSLRGQGYTQYF	TGTGCCAGCAGTTTGCGGGGTCAGGGATATACGCAGTATTTT	TRBV28	TRBJ2-3	NA	NA
CASSPVEGNEQFF	TGCGCCAGCAGTCCCGTGGAGGGCAATGAGCAGTTCTTC	TRBV23-1	TRBJ2-1	NA	NA
CASSLGTGLTEAFF	TGTGCCAGCAGTTTAGGGACAGGGCTAACTGAAGCTTTCTTT	TRBV28	TRBJ1-1	TRBD1	NA
CASSQGTGWNQPQHF	TGCGCCAGCAGCCAAGGGACAGGGTGGAATCAGCCCCAGCATTTT	TRBV4-1	TRBJ1-5	TRBD1	NA
CASSSNRGAGDTQYF	TGTGCCAGCAGCTCGAACAGGGGAGCTGGAGATACGCAGTATTTT	TRBV5-4	TRBJ2-3	TRBD1	NA
CATLPRGEDKDTQYF	TGTGCCACTTTGCCTCGAGGGGAGGATAAAGATACGCAGTATTTT	TRBV10-3	TRBJ2-3	NA	NA
CASSLDRGVADTQYF	TGTGCCAGCAGCTTGGACAGGGGTGTTGCAGATACGCAGTATTTT	TRBV5-6	TRBJ2-3	TRBD1	NA
CASSGLLNSPLHF	TGTGCCAGTAGTGGGCTGCTTAATTCACCCCTCCACTTT	TRBV19	TRBJ1-6	NA	NA
CASRVVSGGSLAKNIQYF	TGTGCCAGCAGGGTCGTTAGCGGGGGTTCCTTAGCCAAAAACATTCAGTACTTC	TRBV2	TRBJ2-4	TRBD2	NA
CASSWGSSTDTQYF	TGTGCCAGCAGTTGGGGCTCTAGCACAGATACGCAGTATTTT	TRBV27	TRBJ2-3	NA	NA
CAARGRSDEQYF	TGTGCCGCCAGGGGCAGATCGGACGAGCAGTACTTC	TRBV6-5	TRBJ2-7	NA	NA
CASSLELAGEDTQYF	TGCGCCAGCAGCTTGGAACTAGCGGGGGAAGATACGCAGTATTTT	TRBV5-1	TRBJ2-3	TRBD2	NA
CASSAGTGGGTDTQYF	TGCGCCAGCAGCGCTGGGACAGGGGGCGGCACAGATACGCAGTATTTT	TRBV5-1	TRBJ2-3	TRBD1	NA
CASSLAGQYNEQFF	TGTGCCAGCAGCTTAGCGGGACAGTACAATGAGCAGTTCTTC	TRBV7-7	TRBJ2-1	TRBD1	NA
CASSDLLGGYSTGELFF	TGTGCCAGCAGTGATCTTTTAGGAGGGTACAGCACCGGGGAGCTGTTTTTT	TRBV6-1	TRBJ2-2	NA	NA
CASSLAYNTEAFF	TGTGCCAGCAGCTTAGCCTATAACACTGAAGCTTTCTTT	TRBV7-8	TRBJ1-1	NA	NA
CSVVGEVAAQETQYF	TGCAGCGTTGTGGGGGAAGTAGCGGCCCAAGAGACCCAGTACTTC	TRBV29-1	TRBJ2-5	NA	once
CASIEGVRGTEAFF	TGTGCCAGCATCGAGGGGGTTCGGGGCACTGAAGCTTTCTTT	TRBV28	TRBJ1-1	NA	NA
CASSLLPKTSGVHRNTIYF	TGTGCCAGCAGCCTGCTACCAAAAACCTCAGGGGTTCATCGAAACACCATATATTTT	TRBV7-6	TRBJ1-3	NA	NA
CASSLDSYSGNTIYF	TGCGCCAGCAGCTTGGACTCCTACTCTGGAAACACCATATATTTT	TRBV5-1	TRBJ1-3	NA	NA
CASSLAERGLLTDTQYF	TGTGCCAGCAGCTTAGCGGAGCGGGGCCTTCTCACAGATACGCAGTATTTT	TRBV7-9	TRBJ2-3	TRBD2	once
CASSPPDMTNYGYTF	TGTGCCAGTAGTCCCCCGGACATGACTAACTATGGCTACACCTTC	TRBV19	TRBJ1-2	NA	NA
CASSPGQGSEKLFF	TGTGCCAGTAGCCCGGGACAGGGGAGTGAAAAACTGTTTTTT	TRBV19	TRBJ1-4	TRBD1	few
CASSGAGWFQETQYF	TGTGCCAGCAGTGGGGCAGGGTGGTTCCAAGAGACCCAGTACTTC	TRBV7-2	TRBJ2-5	NA	NA
CASSSWTSGNTDTQYF	TGTGCCAGCAGCTCCTGGACTAGCGGTAACACAGATACGCAGTATTTT	TRBV5-4	TRBJ2-3	TRBD2	NA
CASSFYQQGSYEQYF	TGTGCCAGCAGCTTTTATCAACAGGGTTCCTACGAGCAGTACTTC	TRBV13	TRBJ2-7	NA	NA
CASSGTVIYGYTF	TGTGCCAGCAGCGGGACAGTGATCTATGGCTACACCTTC	TRBV7-9	TRBJ1-2	TRBD1	NA
CSVGDPTGGYEQYF	TGCAGCGTTGGAGACCCGACAGGGGGCTACGAGCAGTACTTC	TRBV29-1	TRBJ2-7	TRBD1	NA
CASSEAGTEFTEAFF	TGTGCCAGCAGTGAAGCAGGGACAGAGTTCACTGAAGCTTTCTTT	TRBV6-1	TRBJ1-1	TRBD1	NA
CASSIGRGRAYEQYF	TGTGCCAGTAGTATAGGCAGGGGTAGAGCCTACGAGCAGTACTTC	TRBV19	TRBJ2-7	NA	NA
CAWSRQDGGYTF	TGTGCCTGGAGTCGACAGGATGGGGGCTACACCTTC	TRBV30	TRBJ1-2	NA	NA
CASSPGSRGLFYEQYF	TGCGCCAGCAGCCCCGGATCCCGGGGACTCTTCTACGAGCAGTACTTC	TRBV5-1	TRBJ2-7	NA	NA
CASSRGGQDNQPQHF	TGTGCCAGCAGCCGAGGGGGACAGGACAATCAGCCCCAGCATTTT	TRBV7-9	TRBJ1-5	TRBD1	NA
CASSPYRGGSGELFF	TGTGCCAGCAGCCCTTACAGGGGGGGGTCCGGGGAGCTGTTTTTT	TRBV5-6	TRBJ2-2	NA	NA
CASPGQGAGNEQFF	TGTGCCAGCCCGGGACAGGGGGCAGGGAATGAGCAGTTCTTC	TRBV28	TRBJ2-1	TRBD1	NA
CASRYRGNYGYTF	TGTGCCAGCAGATACAGGGGAAACTATGGCTACACCTTC	TRBV6-1	TRBJ1-2	TRBD1	NA
CASTPPTRQTRNTEAFF	TGTGCCAGCACCCCCCCCACGAGACAGACGAGAAACACTGAAGCTTTCTTT	TRBV11-2	TRBJ1-1	NA	NA
CASSRQREGREPQHF	TGTGCCAGCAGCCGCCAGCGTGAAGGGCGGGAGCCCCAGCATTTT	TRBV7-8	TRBJ1-5	NA	NA
CASSLRQELTEAFF	TGTGCCAGCAGCTTGCGACAGGAGCTCACTGAAGCTTTCTTT	TRBV5-5	TRBJ1-1	NA	NA
CASSQDLDLGSSGNTIYF	TGCGCCAGCAGCCAAGATCTTGATCTAGGCAGCTCTGGAAACACCATATATTTT	TRBV4-1	TRBJ1-3	NA	NA
CASGRLAGVQETQYF	TGTGCCAGCGGCAGACTAGCGGGAGTCCAAGAGACCCAGTACTTC	TRBV2	TRBJ2-5	TRBD2	NA
CASREVYEQYF	TGTGCCAGCAGAGAGGTATACGAGCAGTACTTC	TRBV6-1	TRBJ2-7	NA	NA
CAWSVGRTDTQYF	TGTGCCTGGAGTGTGGGGCGTACAGATACGCAGTATTTT	TRBV30	TRBJ2-3	NA	NA
CASSEVAVNEQFF	TGTGCCAGCAGTGAAGTGGCAGTCAATGAGCAGTTCTTC	TRBV2	TRBJ2-1	NA	NA
CASSWDRGNTEAFF	TGTGCCAGTAGTTGGGACAGGGGGAACACTGAAGCTTTCTTT	TRBV19	TRBJ1-1	TRBD1	once
CASSLGDRAGYTF	TGCGCCAGCAGCTTGGGGGACAGGGCTGGCTACACCTTC	TRBV5-1	TRBJ1-2	TRBD1	few
CASSAQDKVGQPQHF	TGTGCCAGCAGCGCACAGGACAAGGTTGGGCAGCCCCAGCATTTT	TRBV9	TRBJ1-5	NA	NA
CASSFDTGNEQFF	TGCGCCAGCAGCTTTGATACGGGAAATGAGCAGTTCTTC	TRBV5-1	TRBJ2-1	NA	NA
CASSQDLIDEQFF	TGTGCCAGCAGCCAAGATCTTATCGATGAGCAGTTCTTC	TRBV14	TRBJ2-1	NA	NA
CASSKISASRGETQYF	TGTGCCAGCAGCAAAATATCGGCTAGTAGGGGGGAGACCCAGTACTTC	TRBV21-1	TRBJ2-5	NA	once
CASSSASGGGDSYNEQFF	TGCGCCAGCAGCTCCGCGAGCGGCGGGGGGGACTCCTACAATGAGCAGTTCTTC	TRBV5-1	TRBJ2-1	TRBD2	NA
CASSRIQGTEKLFF	TGTGCCAGCAGCCGCATACAGGGGACCGAAAAACTGTTTTTT	TRBV7-9	TRBJ1-4	TRBD1	few